These 2 T cell receptor beta chains were all obtained from the same sample, sequenced in a study of cytomegalovirus exposure and HLA in healthy donors (dated by TCRdb to 2016 to 2017). The library was built by means of the immunoSEQ multiplex PCR assay. A mixture of 60 forward primers for TCR Vbeta segments and 13 reverse primers for TCR Jbeta segments was used in the multiplex PCR. Sourced from immuneACCESS, this table was stored by TCRdb with only in-frame sequences that have V and J called. A share of the clones is absent; for the studies checked, an unresolved V gene accounts for under half, and the remainder has no known explanation. Within this sample are approximately 90,000 clones, with 76% of them counted one time only. Just over 1.4% of the sample lies in the top ten. Source material: PBMCs. Receptors originate from a male donor in good health and CMV-seronegative.

The chain combines TRBV6-1 with TRBJ2-7, with D possibly matching TRBD1 (6 bases). CDR1 is MNHNS, CDR2 SASEGT, per germline. V gave up 7 bases and J gave up 3 bases, with 16 bases separating them. The CDR3 loop spans 14 amino acids. The CDR3 coding sequence is TGTGCCAGCACCCCAGGGGTAGAGCTCTACGAGCAGTACTTC. Its translation: CASTPGVELYEQYF.

V is TRBV19 and J is TRBJ1-1; possibly TRBD1 for D (6 bases). The germline V gene encodes CDR1 LNHDA and CDR2 SQIVND (reference sequence). V gave up 4 bases and J gave up 4 bases, with 25 bases separating them. CDR3 length: 18 residues. The CDR3 is CASSTVTGTRRGGTEAFF. For the CDR3, the DNA is TGTGCCAGTAGTACAGTCACCGGGACCCGGAGGGGGGGCACTGAAGCTTTCTTT.